A single sample is the source of the 5 T cell receptor beta chains below, sequenced in a study of cytomegalovirus exposure and HLA in healthy donors (dated by TCRdb to 2016 to 2017). Library preparation employed the immunoSEQ multiplex PCR assay. For the multiplex PCR, a mixture combining 60 forward primers for TCR Vbeta segments and 13 reverse primers for TCR Jbeta segments was used. TCRdb carries this immuneACCESS record with in-frame sequences only. Its versions omit some clonotypes, under half of them owing to an unresolved V gene in the studies checked, with the rest unexplained. The sample profile shows approximately 100,000 clones; approximately 66% of them were found once. The ten largest account for under 3.5% of the sample. The sample was PBMCs. These receptors came from a woman aged 45-59 years in good health and CMV-seronegative.

This clone was observed a few times. J is TRBJ1-4 and V is TRBV9; 8 bases line up with TRBD1. This CDR3 comprises 15 residues. Trimming removed 3 bases from V and 5 bases from J; junction bases left unmatched: 6. Germline lookup yields CDR1 SGDLS and CDR2 YYNGEE. This chain's CDR3 is CASSEAGQGNEKLFF. The CDR3, as DNA: TGTGCCAGCAGCGAGGCTGGACAGGGAAATGAAAAACTGTTTTTT.

The chain couples TRBV6-1 to TRBJ2-7; D is unresolved. The CDR3 is made up of 12 amino acids. V was clipped by 5 bases and J by 3 bases, with 8 bases between them. Germline CDR1 MNHNS, CDR2 SASEGT. The CDR3: CASSQSVYEQYF. In nucleotides, the CDR3 is TGTGCCAGCAGTCAGAGCGTCTACGAGCAGTACTTC.

This sequence joins TRBV7-9 and TRBJ2-1, with 15 bases that match TRBD2. The germline CDR1 and CDR2 sequences are SEHNR and FQNEAQ (reference sequence). The CDR3 consists of 18 residues. The trim removed 1 base at V and 4 bases at J, leaving 5 bases unmatched. CDR3 DNA sequence: TGTGCCAGCAGCTTAGTTTGGACTAGCGGGAGGGCGTACAATGAGCAGTTCTTC. It codes for CASSLVWTSGRAYNEQFF.

The chain couples TRBV7-6 to TRBJ2-1; D uncertain. Trimming removed 1 base from V and 4 bases from J, with 8 bases in between. Germline V gene sequence: CDR1 SGHVS, CDR2 FNYEAQ. The CDR3 consists of 14 residues. Here the CDR3 DNA reads TGTGCCAGCAGCTTAGATTCGACATACAATGAGCAGTTCTTC. Its protein is CASSLDSTYNEQFF.

V usage is TRBV5-5 and J usage is TRBJ2-1, with 7 bases lining up with TRBD2. V shed 3 bases and J 5 bases; nucleotides not matched to a gene: 5. Germline CDR1 is SGHKS and CDR2 is YYEKEE (reference sequence). The CDR3 length is 14 residues. DNA for the CDR3: TGTGCCAGCAGCTCTTGGGGGGGGAACAATGAGCAGTTCTTC. It is translated as CASSSWGGNNEQFF.